Only one count was recorded for the clone carrying this T cell receptor beta chain. This sample is drawn from a study of shared clonotypes between healthy human individuals. Sorted-subset replicate PCR reactions were performed with about 200 ng DNA, corresponding to roughly 30,000 T cell genomes. The table came from immunoSEQ multiplex PCR; TCRdb's copy has only in-frame clones and leaves some out. The repertoire holds 550,000 to 800,000 clones, 90% seen once, with 30% to 40% in the top ten. Trimming removed 4 bases at V and 8 bases at J, with 9 bases between. Germline CDR1 reads SGDLS; CDR2 reads YYNGEE. CDR3 length: 12 residues.

The sample consisted of memory CD8+ T cells from PBMCs. Described subset: CD45RO+ cells pooled with CCR7-negative TemRA cells. The sequence was obtained from a man younger than 35 in good health. Some clones in this sample may be carry-over from other donors' samples. This chain joins TRBV9 and TRBJ2-2, with a possible D match to TRBD1 (5 bases). The CDR3 DNA reads as TGTGCCAGCAGCACCACAGGAGGGGAGCTGTTTTTT. It translates to CASSTTGGELFF.